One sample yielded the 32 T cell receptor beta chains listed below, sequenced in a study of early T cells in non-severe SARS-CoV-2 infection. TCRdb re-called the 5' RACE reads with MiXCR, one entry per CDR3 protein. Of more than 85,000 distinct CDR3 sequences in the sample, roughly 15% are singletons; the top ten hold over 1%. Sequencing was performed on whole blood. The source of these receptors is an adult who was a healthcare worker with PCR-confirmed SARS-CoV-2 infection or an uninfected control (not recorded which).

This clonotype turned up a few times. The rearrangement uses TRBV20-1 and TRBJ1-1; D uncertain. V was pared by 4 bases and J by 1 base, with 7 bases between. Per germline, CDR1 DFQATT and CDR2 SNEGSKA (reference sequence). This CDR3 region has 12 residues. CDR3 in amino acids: CSATSPNTEAFF. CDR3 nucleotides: TGCAGTGCTACGTCCCCGAACACTGAAGCTTTCTTT.

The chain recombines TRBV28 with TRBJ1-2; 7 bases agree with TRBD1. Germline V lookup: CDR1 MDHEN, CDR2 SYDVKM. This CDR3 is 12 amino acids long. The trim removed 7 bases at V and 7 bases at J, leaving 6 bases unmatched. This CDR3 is CASTGQESGYTF. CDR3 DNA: TGTGCCAGCACCGGACAGGAGAGTGGCTACACCTTC.

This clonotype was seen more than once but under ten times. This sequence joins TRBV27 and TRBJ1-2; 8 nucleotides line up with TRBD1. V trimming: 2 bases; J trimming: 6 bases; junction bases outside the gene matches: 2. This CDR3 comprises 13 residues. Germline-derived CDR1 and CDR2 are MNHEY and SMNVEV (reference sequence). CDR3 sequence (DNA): TGTGCCAGCAGTTTACTACAGGGGGATGGCTACACCTTC. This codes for CASSLLQGDGYTF.

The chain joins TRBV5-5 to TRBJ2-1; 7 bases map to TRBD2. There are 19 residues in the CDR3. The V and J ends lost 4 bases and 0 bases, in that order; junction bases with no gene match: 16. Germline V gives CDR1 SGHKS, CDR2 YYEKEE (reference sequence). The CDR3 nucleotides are TGTGCCAGCAGCACGGACTTCTTTCTAGCGGTGAGCTCCTACAATGAGCAGTTCTTC. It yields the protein CASSTDFFLAVSSYNEQFF.

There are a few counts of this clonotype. CDR3 in amino acids: CSARVSGGNEKLFF. The DNA of the CDR3 is TGCAGTGCTAGGGTATCGGGGGGTAATGAAAAACTGTTTTTT. The V and J genes are TRBV20-1 and TRBJ1-4, with a tentative D call TRBD1 (5 bases). The CDR3 length is 14 residues. Trimming took off 3 bases at V and 4 bases at J, with 12 bases between the two ends. CDR1 is DFQATT and CDR2 is SNEGSKA in the germline V gene (reference sequence).

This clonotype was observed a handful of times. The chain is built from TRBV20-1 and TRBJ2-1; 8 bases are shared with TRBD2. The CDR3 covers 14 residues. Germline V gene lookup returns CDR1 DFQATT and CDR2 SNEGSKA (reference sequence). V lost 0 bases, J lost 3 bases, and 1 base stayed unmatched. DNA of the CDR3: TGCAGTGCTAGAGACGGGAGGGACTACAATGAGCAGTTCTTC. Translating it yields CSARDGRDYNEQFF.

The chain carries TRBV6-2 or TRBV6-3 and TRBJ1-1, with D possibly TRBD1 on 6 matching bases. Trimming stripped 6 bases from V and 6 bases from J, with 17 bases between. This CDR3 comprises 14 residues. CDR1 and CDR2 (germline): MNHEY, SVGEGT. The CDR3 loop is CASSDPLGAPEAFF. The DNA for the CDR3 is TGTGCCAGCAGCGACCCCTTGGGGGCTCCTGAAGCTTTCTTT.

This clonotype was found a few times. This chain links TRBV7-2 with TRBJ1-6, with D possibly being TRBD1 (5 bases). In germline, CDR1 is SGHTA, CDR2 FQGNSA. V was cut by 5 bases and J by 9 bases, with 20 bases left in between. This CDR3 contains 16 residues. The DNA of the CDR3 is TGTGCCAGCAGCGGCACAATCAGGGCAGTTTTTTCACCCCTCCACTTT. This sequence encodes CASSGTIRAVFSPLHF. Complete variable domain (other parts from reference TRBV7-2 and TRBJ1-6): GAGVSQSPSNKVTEKGKDVELRCDPISGHTALYWYRQSLGQGLEFLIYFQGNSAPDKSGLPSDRFSAERTGGSVSTLTIQRTQQEDSAVYLCASSGTIRAVFSPLHFGNGTRLTVT.

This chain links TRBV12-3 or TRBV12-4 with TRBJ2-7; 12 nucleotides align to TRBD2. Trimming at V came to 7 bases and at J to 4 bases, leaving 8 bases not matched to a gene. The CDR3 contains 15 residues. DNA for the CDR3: TGTGCCAGCACCCAGACTAGCGGGGGAACATACGAGCAGTACTTC. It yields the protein CASTQTSGGTYEQYF.

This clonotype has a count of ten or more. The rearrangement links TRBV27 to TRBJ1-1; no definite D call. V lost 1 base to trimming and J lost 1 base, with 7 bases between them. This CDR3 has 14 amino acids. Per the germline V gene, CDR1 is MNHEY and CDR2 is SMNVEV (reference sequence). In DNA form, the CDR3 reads TGTGCCAGCAGTTTATTACAGACGAACACTGAAGCTTTCTTT. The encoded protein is CASSLLQTNTEAFF.

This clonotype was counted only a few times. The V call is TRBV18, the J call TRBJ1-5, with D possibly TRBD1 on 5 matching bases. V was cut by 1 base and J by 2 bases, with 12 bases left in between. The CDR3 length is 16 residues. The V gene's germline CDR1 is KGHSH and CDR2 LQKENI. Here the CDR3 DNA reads TGTGCCAGCTCACCACGGCCAGGGACGGGCAATCAGCCCCAGCATTTT. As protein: CASSPRPGTGNQPQHF.

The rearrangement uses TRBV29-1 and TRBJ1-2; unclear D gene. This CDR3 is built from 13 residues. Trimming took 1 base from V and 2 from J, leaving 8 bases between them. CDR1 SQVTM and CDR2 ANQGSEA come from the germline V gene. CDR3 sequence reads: CSVEGGSNYGYTF. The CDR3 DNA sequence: TGCAGCGTTGAAGGCGGGAGCAACTATGGCTACACCTTC.

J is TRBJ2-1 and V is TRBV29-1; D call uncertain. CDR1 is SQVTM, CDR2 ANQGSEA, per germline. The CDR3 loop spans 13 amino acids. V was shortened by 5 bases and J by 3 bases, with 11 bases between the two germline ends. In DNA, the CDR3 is TGCAGCGTTTTGATACAGATCTACAATGAGCAGTTCTTC. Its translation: CSVLIQIYNEQFF.

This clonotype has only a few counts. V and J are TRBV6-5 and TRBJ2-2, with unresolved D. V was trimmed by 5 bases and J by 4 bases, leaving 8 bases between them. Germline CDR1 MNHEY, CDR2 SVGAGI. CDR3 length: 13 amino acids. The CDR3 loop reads CASSVEVTGELFF. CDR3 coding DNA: TGTGCCAGCAGTGTTGAGGTCACCGGGGAGCTGTTTTTT.

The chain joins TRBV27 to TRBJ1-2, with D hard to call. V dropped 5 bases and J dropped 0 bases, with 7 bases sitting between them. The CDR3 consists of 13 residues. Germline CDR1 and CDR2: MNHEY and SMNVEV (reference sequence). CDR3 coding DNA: TGTGCCAGCAGTCCTATAGCTAACTATGGCTACACCTTC. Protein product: CASSPIANYGYTF.

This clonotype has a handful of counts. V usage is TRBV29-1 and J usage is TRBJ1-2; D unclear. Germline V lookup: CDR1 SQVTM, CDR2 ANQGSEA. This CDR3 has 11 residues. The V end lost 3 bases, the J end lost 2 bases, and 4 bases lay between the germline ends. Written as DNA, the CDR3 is TGCAGCGTTGAGTTAAACTATGGCTACACCTTC. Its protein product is CSVELNYGYTF.

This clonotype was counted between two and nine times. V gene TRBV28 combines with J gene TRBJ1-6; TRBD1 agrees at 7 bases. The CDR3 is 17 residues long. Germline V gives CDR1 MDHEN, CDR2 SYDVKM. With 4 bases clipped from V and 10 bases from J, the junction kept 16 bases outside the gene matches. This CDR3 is CASSSPLSSGTVSPLHF. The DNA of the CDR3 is TGTGCCAGCAGTTCACCCCTATCATCGGGGACAGTCTCACCCCTCCACTTT.

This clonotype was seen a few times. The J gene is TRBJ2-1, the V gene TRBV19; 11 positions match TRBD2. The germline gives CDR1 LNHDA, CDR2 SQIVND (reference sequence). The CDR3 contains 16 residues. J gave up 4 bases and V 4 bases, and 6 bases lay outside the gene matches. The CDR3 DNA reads TGTGCCAGTAGTAAAACCGGGACTAGCGGATACAATGAGCAGTTCTTC. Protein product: CASSKTGTSGYNEQFF.

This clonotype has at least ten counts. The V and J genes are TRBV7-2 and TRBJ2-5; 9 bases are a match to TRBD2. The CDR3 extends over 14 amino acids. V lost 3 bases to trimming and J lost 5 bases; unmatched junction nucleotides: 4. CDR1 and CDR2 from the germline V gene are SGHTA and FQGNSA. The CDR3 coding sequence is TGTGCCAGCAGCTTCACTAGCGGGTCGGAGACCCAGTACTTC. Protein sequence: CASSFTSGSETQYF.

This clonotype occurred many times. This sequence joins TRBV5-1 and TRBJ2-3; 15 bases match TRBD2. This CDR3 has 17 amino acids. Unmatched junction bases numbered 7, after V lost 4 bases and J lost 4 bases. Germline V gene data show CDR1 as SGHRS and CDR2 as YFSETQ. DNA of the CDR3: TGCGCCAGCAGCCTCGGACTAGCGGGGGGGCTGTCAGATACGCAGTATTTT. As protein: CASSLGLAGGLSDTQYF.

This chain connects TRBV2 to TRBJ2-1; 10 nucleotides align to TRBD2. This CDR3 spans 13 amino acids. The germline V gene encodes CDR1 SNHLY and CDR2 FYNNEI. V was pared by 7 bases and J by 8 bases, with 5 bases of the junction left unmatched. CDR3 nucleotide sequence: TGTGCCAGCACCGAGCGGGAGGGGCATGAGCAGTTCTTC. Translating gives CASTEREGHEQFF.

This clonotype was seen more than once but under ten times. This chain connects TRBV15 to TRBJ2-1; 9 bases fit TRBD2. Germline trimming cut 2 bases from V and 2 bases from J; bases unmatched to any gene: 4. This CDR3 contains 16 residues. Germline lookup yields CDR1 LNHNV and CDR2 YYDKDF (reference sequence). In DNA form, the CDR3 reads TGTGCCACCAGCAGATTTAGCGGGAGAACCTACAATGAGCAGTTCTTC. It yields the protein CATSRFSGRTYNEQFF.

The CDR3 DNA sequence: TGTGCCAGCAGTTTGAGAGGGGGCAACGGGGAGCTGTTTTTT. Amino acids: CASSLRGGNGELFF. The gene calls are TRBV12-3 or TRBV12-4 and TRBJ2-2, with 7 bases fitting TRBD1. V dropped 3 bases and J dropped 7; count of bases not matched to a gene: 5. This CDR3 region has 14 residues.

CDR3 DNA: TGCAGCGTTGAGATAATAGCAGGGGGAGGCGAGCAGTACTTC. As protein: CSVEIIAGGGEQYF. The rearrangement uses TRBV29-1 and TRBJ2-7; D is perhaps TRBD1 (7 bases). Germline CDR1 reads SQVTM; CDR2 reads ANQGSEA. The V gene lost 3 bases and the J gene lost 6 bases, with 18 bases spanning the gap. This CDR3 spans 14 amino acids.

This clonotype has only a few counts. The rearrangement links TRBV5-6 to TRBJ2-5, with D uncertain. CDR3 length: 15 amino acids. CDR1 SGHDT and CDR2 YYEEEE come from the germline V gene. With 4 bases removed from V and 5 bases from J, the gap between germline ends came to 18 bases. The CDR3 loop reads CASSTYFSARETQYF. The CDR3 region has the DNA TGTGCCAGCAGCACCTATTTTAGTGCCAGGGAGACCCAGTACTTC.

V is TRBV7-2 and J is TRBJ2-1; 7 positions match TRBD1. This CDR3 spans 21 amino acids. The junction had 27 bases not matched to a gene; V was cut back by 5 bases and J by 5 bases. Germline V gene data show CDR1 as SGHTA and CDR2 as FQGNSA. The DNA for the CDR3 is TGTGCCAGCAGCATTACGCCCACAGGGGCCCGGTCGGCGCCGTCACACAATGAGCAGTTCTTC. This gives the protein CASSITPTGARSAPSHNEQFF.

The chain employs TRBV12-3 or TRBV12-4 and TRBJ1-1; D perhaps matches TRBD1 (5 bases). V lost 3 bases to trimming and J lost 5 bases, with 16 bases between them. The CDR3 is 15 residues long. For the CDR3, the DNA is TGTGCCAGCAGTTTCCCGTCGGCGGGGCAAACTGAAGCTTTCTTT. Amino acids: CASSFPSAGQTEAFF.

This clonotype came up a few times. The chain's CDR3 is CASSLGRDTEAFF. The CDR3 coding sequence is TGTGCCAGCAGCCTCGGGAGGGACACTGAAGCTTTCTTT. The chain employs TRBV2 and TRBJ1-1; D unclear. Germline CDR1 is SNHLY and CDR2 is FYNNEI. The CDR3 sequence is 13 residues long. V was clipped by 6 bases and J by 3 bases, with 11 bases between them.

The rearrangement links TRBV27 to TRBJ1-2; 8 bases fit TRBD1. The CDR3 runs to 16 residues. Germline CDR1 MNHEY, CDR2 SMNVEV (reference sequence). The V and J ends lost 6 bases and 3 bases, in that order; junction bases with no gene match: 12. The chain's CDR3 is CASRRKPKTGDYGYTF. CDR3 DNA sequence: TGTGCCAGCAGACGAAAGCCAAAGACAGGGGACTATGGCTACACCTTC.

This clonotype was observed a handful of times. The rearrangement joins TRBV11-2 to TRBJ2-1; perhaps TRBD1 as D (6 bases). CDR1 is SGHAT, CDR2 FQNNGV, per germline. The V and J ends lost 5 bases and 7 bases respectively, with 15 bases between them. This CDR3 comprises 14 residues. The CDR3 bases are TGTGCCAGCAGCAAGGTGGGACAAGGGAATGAGCAGTTCTTC. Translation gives CASSKVGQGNEQFF.

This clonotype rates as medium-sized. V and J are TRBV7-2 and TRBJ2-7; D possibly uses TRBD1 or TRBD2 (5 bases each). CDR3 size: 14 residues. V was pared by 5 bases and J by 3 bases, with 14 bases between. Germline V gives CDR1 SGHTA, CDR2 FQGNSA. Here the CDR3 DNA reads TGTGCCAGCAGCCTGGGACGGCAGTACTACGAGCAGTACTTC. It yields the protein CASSLGRQYYEQYF.

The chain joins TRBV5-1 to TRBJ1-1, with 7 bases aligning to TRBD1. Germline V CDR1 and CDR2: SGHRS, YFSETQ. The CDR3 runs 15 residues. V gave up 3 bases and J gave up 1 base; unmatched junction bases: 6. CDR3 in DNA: TGCGCCAGCAGCTCACGGACAGGATCGAACACTGAAGCTTTCTTT. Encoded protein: CASSSRTGSNTEAFF.